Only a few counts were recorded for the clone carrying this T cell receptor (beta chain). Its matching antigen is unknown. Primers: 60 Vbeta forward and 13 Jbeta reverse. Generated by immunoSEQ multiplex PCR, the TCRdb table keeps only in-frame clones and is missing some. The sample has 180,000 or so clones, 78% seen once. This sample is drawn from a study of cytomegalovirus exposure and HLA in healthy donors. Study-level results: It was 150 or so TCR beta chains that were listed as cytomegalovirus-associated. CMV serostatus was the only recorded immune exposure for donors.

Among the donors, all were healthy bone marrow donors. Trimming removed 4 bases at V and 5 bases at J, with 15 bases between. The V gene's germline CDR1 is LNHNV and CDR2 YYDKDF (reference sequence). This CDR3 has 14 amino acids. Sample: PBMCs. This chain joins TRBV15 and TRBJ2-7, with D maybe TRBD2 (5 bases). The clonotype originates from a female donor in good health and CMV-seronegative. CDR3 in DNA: TGTGCCACCAGCACGACACGGGAATGGAACGAGCAGTACTTC. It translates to CATSTTREWNEQYF.